The 10 T cell receptor beta chains given below trace back to one sample, sequenced in a study of Ad26.COV2.S vaccination and SARS-CoV-2 variants. The assay was immunoSEQ multiplex PCR, and TCRdb's table has in-frame clones only and misses some. This table holds around 320,000 clones, around 81% found once. Treatment defined: 15 to 20 received Ad26.COV2.S at low or high dose, single or two shots; a few received placebo; per-sample allocation not given. Sampling happened 63 days after the first vaccine or placebo injection. Source: peripheral blood, taken in a trial of Ad26.COV2.S vaccine versus placebo. The origin of the receptors is a person between 18 and 60 years old who received the Ad26.COV2.S COVID-19 vaccine or a placebo.

V gene TRBV7-8 combines with J gene TRBJ2-3; D gene uncertain. The CDR3 spans 15 residues. Germline V lookup: CDR1 SGHVS, CDR2 FQNEAQ. The ends were cut back, 1 base at V and 0 bases at J, with 8 bases in the middle. The CDR3 DNA is TGTGCCAGCAGCTTAGTCACACGGAGCACAGATACGCAGTATTTT. This encodes CASSLVTRSTDTQYF.

The chain links TRBV24-1 to TRBJ2-1; possible D gene TRBD1, 6 bases. The V end was cut by 4 bases, the J end by 9 bases, with 12 bases between. CDR1 is KGHDR and CDR2 is SFDVKD in the germline V gene. This CDR3 contains 13 residues. CDR3 bases: TGTGCCACCAGTGACACAGGGTTCCCTGAGCAGTTCTTC. This translates into CATSDTGFPEQFF.

The rearrangement joins TRBV7-9 to TRBJ1-4, with 11 bases lining up with TRBD1. Per germline, CDR1 SEHNR and CDR2 FQNEAQ (reference sequence). The length of the CDR3 is 15 residues. Trimming cost V 5 bases and J 8 bases; bases outside gene matches: 7. The CDR3 DNA follows: TGTGCCAGCAGCCGGATGGACAGGGGGCGAGAAAAACTGTTTTTT. This gives the protein CASSRMDRGREKLFF. The whole variable domain, remainder taken from reference TRBV7-9 and TRBJ1-4, is DTGVSQNPRHKITKRGQNVTFRCDPISEHNRLYWYRQTLGQGPEFLTYFQNEAQLEKSRLLSDRFSAERPKGSFSTLEIQRTEQGDSAMYLCASSRMDRGREKLFFGSGTQLSVL.

The chain combines TRBV18 with TRBJ2-2, with no clear D. V lost 1 base to trimming and J lost 5 bases, with 8 bases between them. The CDR3 has 14 amino acids. The germline CDR1 and CDR2 sequences are KGHSH and LQKENI. CDR3 amino acids: CASSPLQRTGELFF. The CDR3 DNA reads TGTGCCAGCTCACCACTACAGAGGACCGGGGAGCTGTTTTTT. Using reference TRBV18 and TRBJ2-2 for the parts outside the CDR3, the full variable domain is NAGVMQNPRHLVRRRGQEARLRCSPMKGHSHVYWYRQLPEEGLKFMVYLQKENIIDESGMPKERFSAEFPKEGPSILRIQQVVRGDSAAYFCASSPLQRTGELFFGEGSRLTVL.

The chain recombines TRBV5-1 with TRBJ2-5; possible D gene TRBD2, 6 bases. Trimming removed 0 bases at V and 5 bases at J, with 8 bases between. The CDR3 extends over 13 amino acids. Germline V CDR1 and CDR2: SGHRS, YFSETQ. The DNA of the CDR3 is TGCGCCAGCAGCTTGGAAGGAGGGGAGACCCAGTACTTC. As protein: CASSLEGGETQYF.

This sequence joins TRBV27 and TRBJ1-5; D gene ambiguous. The germline gives CDR1 MNHEY, CDR2 SMNVEV (reference sequence). The V end was cut by 0 bases, the J end by 6 bases, with 6 bases between. The CDR3 extends over 13 amino acids. The CDR3 protein is CASSLSRLQPQHF. The CDR3 bases are TGTGCCAGCAGTTTATCGAGGCTTCAGCCCCAGCATTTT.

The V gene is TRBV6-1, the J gene TRBJ2-7, with D maybe TRBD2 (5 bases). CDR3 length: 15 residues. V lost 0 bases to trimming and J lost 2 bases, with 11 bases between them. Germline V gene data show CDR1 as MNHNS and CDR2 as SASEGT. The CDR3 sequence is CASSEALGGPYEQYF. The CDR3, as DNA: TGTGCCAGCAGTGAAGCGCTAGGAGGCCCCTACGAGCAGTACTTC.

The chain is built from TRBV6-1 and TRBJ2-3; no firm D call. V was pared by 0 bases and J by 3 bases, with 16 bases between. The CDR3 runs 17 residues. CDR1 is MNHNS and CDR2 is SASEGT in the germline V gene. The CDR3 loop is CASSEARVIIGTDTQYF. CDR3 DNA sequence: TGTGCCAGCAGTGAAGCTCGGGTGATCATTGGAACAGATACGCAGTATTTT.

The CDR3 DNA is TGTGCCAGCAGCCAAGCGACCGTAGCAACCTATGGCTACACCTTC. Residues: CASSQATVATYGYTF. The chain links TRBV3-1 (or the pseudogene TRBV3-2) to TRBJ1-2; D unresolved. From germline, CDR1 is LGHDT and CDR2 YNNKEL (reference sequence). This CDR3 has 15 amino acids. V lost 1 base and J lost 4, with 13 bases in between.

The chain links TRBV6-6 to TRBJ2-7, with 7 bases identical to TRBD1. Per the germline V gene, CDR1 is MNHNY and CDR2 is SVGAGI (reference sequence). Unmatched junction bases numbered 18, after V lost 5 bases and J lost 8 bases. The CDR3 contains 16 residues. The CDR3 DNA follows: TGTGCCAGCAGTCGAGGGGTCCTACAACAGGGGTCCCAGCAGTACTTC. This sequence encodes CASSRGVLQQGSQQYF.